This T cell receptor (beta chain) was sequenced in a study of neurological immune-mediated disorders. This clonotype was seen ten or more times. TCRdb re-analysed the 5' RACE reads in MiXCR, keeping a single row per CDR3 protein. Of tens of thousands of distinct CDR3 sequences listed, roughly 4.4% are singletons. The CDR3 is made up of 15 amino acids. The germline CDR1 and CDR2 sequences are SGHVS and FNYEAQ. The ends were cut back, 4 bases at V and 6 bases at J, with 18 bases in the middle. This chain links TRBV7-6 with TRBJ1-2; D may be TRBD1 (6 bases). The receptor was isolated from a woman in her 70s with multiple sclerosis. Material for sequencing was PBMCs. The CDR3 region has the DNA TGTGCCAGCAGCTCCTCCGGTATGGGGGCGCATGGCTACACCTTC. The encoded protein is CASSSSGMGAHGYTF.